These T cell receptor beta chains were read from a single sample in a study of T cell repertoires in cytomegalovirus infection. TCRdb re-called the reads through MiXCR, storing one row per CDR3 protein. The sample lists over 150,000 distinct CDR3 sequences, roughly a sixth occurring once. Sample: CD8+ T cells from PBMCs. Every receptor here comes from a human donor in good health (CMV status not recorded). Some clones in this sample may be carry-over from other donors' samples. The CDR3 runs from the conserved cysteine through the conserved F or W. The D gene is left open where the match is weak. Only part of the rows carry a size: once, few, many, or a class if the clone is expanded.

D	V	size	J	CDR3	DNA
NA	TRBV6-5	NA	TRBJ2-7	CASSYRSQGIYEQYF	TGTGCCAGCAGTTACAGGTCCCAGGGAATCTACGAGCAGTACTTC
TRBD2	TRBV27	NA	TRBJ2-2	CASSSGRRGAGELFF	TGTGCCAGCAGTTCGGGACGGCGGGGGGCCGGGGAGCTGTTTTTT
NA	TRBV7-2	NA	TRBJ1-2	CASSLVDRTGIYGYTF	TGTGCCAGCAGCTTAGTGGACCGTACAGGGATCTATGGCTACACCTTC
NA	TRBV6-5	NA	TRBJ1-2	CASRTGTRVLDGYTF	TGTGCCAGCAGGACCGGGACAAGGGTCCTCGACGGCTACACCTTC
NA	TRBV7-2	NA	TRBJ1-2	CASSPLPTGFANYGYTF	TGTGCCAGCAGCCCACTCCCTACCGGGTTCGCTAACTATGGCTACACCTTC
TRBD2	TRBV7-2	NA	TRBJ2-2	CASSPLAGGPVSGELFF	TGTGCCAGCAGCCCACTAGCGGGGGGCCCAGTTTCCGGGGAGCTGTTTTTT
TRBD1	TRBV6-2/TRBV6-3	few	TRBJ1-1	CASNSGQANTEAFF	TGTGCCAGCAACTCGGGACAGGCGAACACTGAAGCTTTCTTT
NA	TRBV29-1	NA	TRBJ2-7	CSVSESRGIYEQYF	TGCAGCGTTTCGGAGAGTAGGGGGATCTACGAGCAGTACTTC
TRBD2	TRBV7-2	many	TRBJ2-7	CASSPIAGSSYEQYF	TGTGCCAGCAGCCCGATAGCGGGGAGCTCCTACGAGCAGTACTTC
TRBD1	TRBV6-2/TRBV6-3	NA	TRBJ2-7	CASSWDSGYSYEQYF	TGTGCCAGCAGTTGGGACAGTGGATACTCCTACGAGCAGTACTTC
TRBD1	TRBV7-9	NA	TRBJ2-7	CASSPTGFEQYF	TGTGCCAGCAGCCCGACAGGGTTCGAGCAGTACTTC
TRBD2	TRBV12-3/TRBV12-4	NA	TRBJ2-2	CASSSGGTGGELFF	TGTGCCAGCAGCAGCGGGGGTACAGGCGGGGAGCTGTTTTTT
NA	TRBV15	few	TRBJ1-6	CATSRDWGLNSPLHF	TGTGCCACCAGCAGAGATTGGGGACTTAATTCACCCCTCCACTTT
NA	TRBV20-1	NA	TRBJ2-7	CSARDGNGYEQYF	TGCAGTGCTAGAGATGGAAACGGCTACGAGCAGTACTTC
NA	TRBV20-1	few	TRBJ2-7	CSARADRLSSYEQYF	TGCAGTGCTAGAGCGGACAGATTGAGCTCCTACGAGCAGTACTTC
NA	TRBV14	NA	TRBJ2-7	CASSQETAYYYEQYF	TGTGCCAGCAGCCAAGAAACAGCCTACTACTACGAGCAGTACTTC
NA	TRBV28	few	TRBJ2-7	CASSWNRDKPGEYEQYF	TGTGCCAGCAGTTGGAACAGGGACAAGCCGGGGGAGTACGAGCAGTACTTC
TRBD1	TRBV6-6	few	TRBJ2-7	CASSYADRGYEQYF	TGTGCCAGCAGTTACGCGGACAGGGGCTACGAGCAGTACTTC
NA	TRBV7-9	few	TRBJ2-7	CASSSATEAYEQYF	TGTGCCAGCAGCTCGGCGACAGAGGCCTACGAGCAGTACTTC
TRBD1	TRBV6-2/TRBV6-3	few	TRBJ1-5	CASSYPDRSLVPQHF	TGTGCCAGCAGTTACCCGGACAGGTCCCTCGTCCCCCAGCATTTT
NA	TRBV5-5	few	TRBJ1-1	CASSPADTPEAFF	TGTGCCAGCAGCCCGGCGGACACTCCAGAAGCTTTCTTT
NA	TRBV27	NA	TRBJ2-7	CASSFLSPTGPYEQYF	TGTGCCAGCAGTTTCTTATCTCCGACAGGACCCTACGAGCAGTACTTC
NA	TRBV24-1	NA	TRBJ2-2	CATNEDGTGELFF	TGTGCCACCAACGAGGACGGCACCGGGGAGCTGTTTTTT
NA	TRBV28	few	TRBJ1-4	CASTFRRGGEKLFF	TGTGCCAGCACTTTTAGGAGGGGGGGTGAAAAACTGTTTTTT
NA	TRBV7-9	few	TRBJ2-5	CASSQTPTEQETQYF	TGTGCCAGCAGCCAAACTCCGACAGAGCAAGAGACCCAGTACTTC
NA	TRBV4-1	many	TRBJ1-1	CASSQGADEAFF	TGCGCCAGCAGCCAAGGAGCGGATGAAGCTTTCTTT
TRBD1	TRBV19	NA	TRBJ1-1	CDSQSWDRGSTEAFF	TGTGACAGTCAATCTTGGGACAGGGGGAGCACTGAAGCTTTCTTT
TRBD2	TRBV14	few	TRBJ2-5	CASSPISPLAGFIQETQYF	TGTGCCAGCAGCCCCATCTCTCCGCTAGCGGGGTTTATCCAAGAGACCCAGTACTTC
NA	TRBV7-6	NA	TRBJ2-7	CASSFYHAGDRGSYEQYF	TGTGCCAGCAGCTTCTATCACGCCGGGGACCGAGGCTCCTACGAGCAGTACTTC
TRBD1	TRBV7-6	NA	TRBJ2-7	CASSPGTGIIHEQYF	TGTGCCAGCAGCCCCGGGACAGGGATAATCCACGAGCAGTACTTC
NA	TRBV29-1	few	TRBJ1-1	CSVEESWNTEAFF	TGCAGCGTTGAAGAATCTTGGAACACTGAAGCTTTCTTT
NA	TRBV4-2	few	TRBJ2-6	CASSLQPAGANVLTF	TGTGCCAGCAGCCTACAACCTGCTGGGGCCAACGTCCTGACTTTC
NA	TRBV7-6	few	TRBJ2-7	CASSLEAGHSYEQYF	TGTGCCAGCAGCTTAGAGGCGGGACACTCCTACGAGCAGTACTTC
NA	TRBV7-2	few	TRBJ1-6	CASSWEPSSSYNSPLHF	TGTGCCAGCAGCTGGGAGCCTTCGAGCTCCTATAATTCACCCCTCCACTTT
TRBD1	TRBV27	few	TRBJ1-2	CASGDRGTSIGGYTF	TGTGCCAGCGGAGACAGGGGGACATCTATAGGTGGCTACACCTTC
NA	TRBV30	NA	TRBJ2-7	CAWNLATGTKRAYEQYF	TGTGCCTGGAACCTGGCAACCGGGACAAAGCGAGCCTACGAGCAGTACTTC
NA	TRBV6-6	once	TRBJ2-1	CASGETSYNEQFF	TGTGCCAGCGGGGAGACTAGCTACAATGAGCAGTTCTTC
NA	TRBV12-3/TRBV12-4	many	TRBJ2-1	CASSFLTDEQFF	TGTGCCAGCAGTTTCCTTACGGATGAGCAGTTCTTC
NA	TRBV18	few	TRBJ2-1	CASSQPGPVYEQFF	TGTGCCAGCTCACAACCGGGACCGGTCTATGAGCAGTTCTTC
NA	TRBV7-2	NA	TRBJ2-3	CASSLAGGALSTDTQYF	TGTGCCAGCAGCTTAGCGGGGGGGGCCCTTAGCACAGATACGCAGTATTTT
NA	TRBV13	NA	TRBJ1-1	CASSLQSTEAFF	TGTGCCAGCAGCTTACAGAGCACTGAAGCTTTCTTT
NA	TRBV20-1	NA	TRBJ1-2	CSARDQSGSNGYTF	TGCAGTGCTAGAGATCAGTCCGGGAGTAATGGCTACACCTTC
NA	TRBV7-2	NA	TRBJ1-1	CASSLGSLNTEAFF	TGTGCCAGCAGCTTAGGTAGCCTGAACACTGAAGCTTTCTTT
TRBD2	TRBV24-1	NA	TRBJ2-2	CATSDLSGANTGELFF	TGTGCCACCAGTGATCTTAGCGGGGCGAACACCGGGGAGCTGTTTTTT
NA	TRBV3-1	NA	TRBJ1-2	CASSQDSGYGYTF	TGTGCCAGCAGCCAAGATTCGGGATATGGCTACACCTTC
TRBD2	TRBV20-1	once	TRBJ2-3	CSARDWRTSGGPDTQYF	TGCAGTGCTAGAGATTGGCGGACTAGCGGGGGGCCAGATACGCAGTATTTT
TRBD2	TRBV12-3/TRBV12-4	few	TRBJ2-5	CASTVGGTEETQYF	TGTGCCAGCACCGTGGGGGGGACCGAAGAGACCCAGTACTTC
TRBD1	TRBV10-3	few	TRBJ2-7	CAISGPERTGTIGYEQYF	TGTGCCATCAGTGGCCCAGAGCGGACAGGGACCATCGGCTACGAGCAGTACTTC
TRBD1	TRBV7-9	few	TRBJ2-3	CASSPPTGTDTQYF	TGTGCCAGCAGCCCGCCGACAGGGACAGATACGCAGTATTTT
NA	TRBV28	few	TRBJ1-1	CASSLKRARASNTEAFF	TGTGCCAGCAGTTTAAAGAGGGCTAGGGCCTCGAACACTGAAGCTTTCTTT
NA	TRBV7-2	NA	TRBJ1-4	CASSRGDLNEKLFF	TGTGCCAGCAGCCGCGGGGACCTTAATGAAAAACTGTTTTTT
TRBD1	TRBV7-9	few	TRBJ1-1	CASSLTDRAAFF	TGTGCCAGCAGCTTAACGGACAGGGCGGCTTTCTTT
NA	TRBV7-9	NA	TRBJ1-1	CASSLVEGLGEAFF	TGTGCCAGCAGCTTAGTGGAGGGCTTGGGTGAAGCTTTCTTT
NA	TRBV27	NA	TRBJ2-3	CASGLLGGTDTQYF	TGTGCCAGCGGCCTCTTGGGCGGCACAGATACGCAGTATTTT
NA	TRBV20-1	few	TRBJ1-1	CSARWAGDNTEAFF	TGCAGTGCTAGATGGGCAGGGGATAACACTGAAGCTTTCTTT